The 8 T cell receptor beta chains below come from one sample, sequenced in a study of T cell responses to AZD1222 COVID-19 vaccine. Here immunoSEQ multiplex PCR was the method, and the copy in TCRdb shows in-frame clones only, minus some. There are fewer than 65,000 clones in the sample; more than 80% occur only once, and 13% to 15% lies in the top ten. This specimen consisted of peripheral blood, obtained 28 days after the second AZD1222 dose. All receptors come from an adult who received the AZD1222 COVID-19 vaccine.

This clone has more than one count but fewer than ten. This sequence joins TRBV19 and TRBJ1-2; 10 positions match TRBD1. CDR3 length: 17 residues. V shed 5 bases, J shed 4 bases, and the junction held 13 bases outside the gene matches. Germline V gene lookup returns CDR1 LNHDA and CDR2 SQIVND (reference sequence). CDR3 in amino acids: CASSPWTGGRSGYGYTF. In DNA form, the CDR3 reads TGTGCCAGTAGTCCTTGGACAGGGGGTCGCTCCGGCTATGGCTACACCTTC.

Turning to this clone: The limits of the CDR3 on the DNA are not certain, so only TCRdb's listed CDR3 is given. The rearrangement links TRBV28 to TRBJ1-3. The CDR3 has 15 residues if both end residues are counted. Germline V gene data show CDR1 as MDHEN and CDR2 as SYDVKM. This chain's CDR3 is CASSSSTSSGNTIYF.

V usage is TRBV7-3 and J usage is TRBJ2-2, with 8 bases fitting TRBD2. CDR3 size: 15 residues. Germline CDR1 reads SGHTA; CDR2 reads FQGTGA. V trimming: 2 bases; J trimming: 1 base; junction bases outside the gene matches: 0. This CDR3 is CASSLAGGNTGELFF. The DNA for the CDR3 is TGTGCCAGCAGCTTAGCGGGAGGGAACACCGGGGAGCTGTTTTTT.

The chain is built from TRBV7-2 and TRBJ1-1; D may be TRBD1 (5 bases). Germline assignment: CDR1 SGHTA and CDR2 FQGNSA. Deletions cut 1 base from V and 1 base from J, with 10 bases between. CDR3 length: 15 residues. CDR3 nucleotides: TGTGCCAGCAGCTTAGAAGGGGCATGGAACACTGAAGCTTTCTTT. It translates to CASSLEGAWNTEAFF.

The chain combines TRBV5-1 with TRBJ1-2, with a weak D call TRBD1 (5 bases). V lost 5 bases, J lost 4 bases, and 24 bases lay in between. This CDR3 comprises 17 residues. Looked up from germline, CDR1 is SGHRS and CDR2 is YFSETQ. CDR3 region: CASRLIFEKGRVYGYTF. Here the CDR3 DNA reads TGCGCCAGCAGACTCATATTCGAAAAGGGGAGAGTCTATGGCTACACCTTC.

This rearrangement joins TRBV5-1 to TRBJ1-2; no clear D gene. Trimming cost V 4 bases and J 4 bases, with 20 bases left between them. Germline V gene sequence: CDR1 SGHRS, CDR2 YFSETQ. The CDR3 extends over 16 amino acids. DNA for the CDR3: TGCGCCAGCAGCCCAAACTCTCAGCCGGTTTCCTATGGCTACACCTTC. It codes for CASSPNSQPVSYGYTF.

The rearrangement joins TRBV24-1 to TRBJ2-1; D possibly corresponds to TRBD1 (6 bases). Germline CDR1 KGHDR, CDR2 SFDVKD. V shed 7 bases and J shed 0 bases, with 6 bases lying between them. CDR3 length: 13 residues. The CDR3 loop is CATRQGSYNEQFF. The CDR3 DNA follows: TGTGCCACCAGACAGGGCTCCTACAATGAGCAGTTCTTC.

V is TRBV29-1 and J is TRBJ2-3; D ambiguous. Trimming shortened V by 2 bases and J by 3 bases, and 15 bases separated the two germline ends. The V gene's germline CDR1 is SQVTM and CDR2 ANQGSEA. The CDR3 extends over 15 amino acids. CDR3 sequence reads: CSVEPSWDRTDTQYF. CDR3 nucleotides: TGCAGCGTTGAACCTAGTTGGGATAGGACAGATACGCAGTATTTT.